This TCR beta chain was recovered during a study of CD8+CD57+ T cells in acquired aplastic anemia. The use of genomic DNA as template underpinned the TCR beta VDJ and CDR3 profiling. TCRdb reanalysed the reads using MiXCR and keeps one entry per CDR3 protein. The sample includes 60,000 to 75,000 distinct CDR3 sequences, roughly 58% of them seen just once. The CDR3 is made up of 18 amino acids. In germline, CDR1 is MGHRA, CDR2 YSYEKL. Trimming cost V 1 base and J 1 base; bases outside gene matches: 8. This clonotype has only a few counts. This TCR was recovered from a human donor in good health, serving as a control. V and J are TRBV4-1 and TRBJ2-5, with TRBD2 matching over 11 bases. The sequenced sample consisted of sorted CD4+, CD8+, or CD8+CD57+ T cells (not recorded which) from PBMCs. The CDR3 DNA follows: TGCGCCAGCAGCCAAGCCATGACTAGCGGGGAAACCCAAGAGACCCAGTACTTC. Amino acid sequence: CASSQAMTSGETQETQYF.